The T cell receptor beta chain described here comes from a study of CD8+CD57+ T cells in acquired aplastic anemia. Ten or more counts support this clonotype. TCR beta VDJ and CDR3 profiling used genomic DNA as template. Each CDR3 protein gets one entry after TCRdb re-called the reads with MiXCR. The repertoire holds about 180,000 distinct CDR3 sequences, with about 47% as singletons. The CDR3 runs 13 residues. CDR1 and CDR2 from the germline V gene are SGHTA and FQGNSA. Trimming shortened V by 0 bases and J by 7 bases, and 7 bases separated the two germline ends. The sample comprised sorted CD4+, CD8+, or CD8+CD57+ T cells (not recorded which) from PBMCs. J is TRBJ1-5 and V is TRBV7-2; weak D call: TRBD1 (5 bases). The TCR originated in a human donor in good health. CDR3 sequence (DNA): TGTGCCAGCAGCTTAGCACAGGAACAGCCCCAGCATTTT. Its translation is CASSLAQEQPQHF.